This T cell receptor (beta chain) appears in the sequencing data of a study of blood T cell repertoires in COVID-19. Turning to the study itself: Sources were T cells, B-cell-depleted T cells, or PBMCs; the material itself was cDNA or gDNA.

Per the original methods: Counts of nucleated cells, estimated from reference gene primer amplification, were obtained. Sequencing used immunoSEQ multiplex PCR; TCRdb keeps in-frame clones, though not all of them. The DNA was the basis for D and trimming; V, J and clone size are from that table. The data show 60,000 to 80,000 clones, around 86% seen once. This receptor was obtained from a man between 65 and 85 years old with acute or convalescent COVID-19. Sequencing was carried out using peripheral blood.

The CDR3 DNA reads TGTGCCAGCAGTTTGTCGACAGGGGGAAACAATCAGCCCCAGCATTTT. It yields the protein CASSLSTGGNNQPQHF. The V and J genes are TRBV28 and TRBJ1-5, with TRBD1 matching 9 bases. CDR3 size: 16 residues. V was clipped by 3 bases and J by 3 bases; unmatched bases: 6. Germline lookup yields CDR1 MDHEN and CDR2 SYDVKM.